These T cell receptor beta chains were read from a single sample in a study of blood T cells in healthy people across ages. TCRdb re-derived calls from the 5' RACE reads in MiXCR, one entry per CDR3 protein. The sample contains fewer than 2,000,000 distinct CDR3 sequences, roughly 32% of which appear only once. The sequenced sample consisted of blood. Source of these receptors: a woman in her twenties or thirties in good health. Each CDR3 is given with its conserved first and last residue. Fields, in order: clone size, D gene, J gene, V gene, CDR3 DNA, CDR3 protein. D genes are given only for firm matches. Part of the rows lack a size; the others show once, few, many or a class for expanded clones.

>few|.|TRBJ2-3|TRBV7-2
TGTGCCAGCAGCCTTTTCCAGTTAGGTACAGATACGCAGTATTTT
CASSLFQLGTDTQYF
>few|.|TRBJ1-2|TRBV30
TGTGCCTGGAGTGTACCCGGGCCAGGGAACTATGGCTACACCTTC
CAWSVPGPGNYGYTF
>.|.|TRBJ2-5|TRBV11-2
TGTGCCAGCAGCTCTACGTCCCAGACCCAGTACTTC
CASSSTSQTQYF
>.|TRBD2|TRBJ2-1|TRBV28
TGTGCCAGCAGTCCCCCCCGGACTAGTCCAGGGAATGAGCAGTTCTTC
CASSPPRTSPGNEQFF
>many|.|TRBJ2-7|TRBV27
TGTGCCAGCGGGGACTTCGCCGAGCAGTACTTC
CASGDFAEQYF
>.|.|TRBJ1-1|TRBV11-3
TGTGCCAGCAGCTTCCGGGACCTTAACACTGAAGCTTTCTTT
CASSFRDLNTEAFF
>few|TRBD1|TRBJ1-2|TRBV13
TGTGCCAGCAGCTTAGCGGCAGGGGGCGCGATTGACGGCTACACCTTC
CASSLAAGGAIDGYTF
>.|TRBD1|TRBJ2-6|TRBV4-2
TGTGCCAGCAGCCAAGCAGGGGGTCGTGGGGCCAACGTCCTGACTTTC
CASSQAGGRGANVLTF
>.|.|TRBJ2-5|TRBV3-1
TGTGCCAGCAGCCAAGCTGGACTACCCTCGGAGACCCAGTACTTC
CASSQAGLPSETQYF
>.|TRBD1|TRBJ1-1|TRBV10-2
TGCGCCAGCAGTCCTAGTAGACCGGGACAGGGAAACACTGAAGCTTTCTTT
CASSPSRPGQGNTEAFF
>.|.|TRBJ2-7|TRBV4-1
TGCGCCAGCAGCCAAGATGACGGGGAGGACTACGAGCAGTACTTC
CASSQDDGEDYEQYF
>few|.|TRBJ1-4|TRBV20-1
TGCAGTGCTACAAGCAACCCGGACATGTTTTTT
CSATSNPDMFF
>.|.|TRBJ2-3|TRBV5-1
TGCGCCAGCAGCTCGTCGCCGGGCCAGGTAGATACGCAGTATTTT
CASSSSPGQVDTQYF
>few|.|TRBJ2-2|TRBV6-5
TGTGCCAGCAGTTACATCGGACCTACGAACACCGGGGAGCTGTTTTTT
CASSYIGPTNTGELFF
>.|.|TRBJ2-3|TRBV7-9
TGTGCCAGCAGCCACGTGGGTCGGACGAACACAGATACGCAGTATTTT
CASSHVGRTNTDTQYF